The entry below describes one TCR beta chain. No cognate antigen has been identified for it. Base qualities are missing; no much larger clone stands one base away. The immunoSEQ Assay, a bias-controlled multiplex PCR, was used to amplify TCRbeta CDR3 regions from genomic DNA. Under the source paper's analysis protocol: The number of nucleated cells in each sample was estimated from the amplification of reference gene primers within the assay. Sequence reads were collapsed and filtered to measure the absolute abundance of every unique TCRbeta CDR3 rearrangement. For each sample, productive Simpson clonality was calculated by taking the square root of Simpson's diversity index across productive rearrangements. TCRdb stores this immuneACCESS table with in-frame sequences only. Part of the clones is absent; in the studies checked, under half of the shortfall reflects unresolved V genes, and no reason is known for the rest. D and trimming come from the DNA, and the V and J calls and clone size come from that table. For this sample there are around 340,000 clones; 88% appear just once. In total, the top ten clones hold approximately 1% of the sample.

This entry belongs to a study of blood T cell repertoires in COVID-19 (TCRdb year 2020). Background on the whole study: The collaborator samples originated in the United States, Italy and Spain and spanned the acute and convalescent phases of COVID-19. The repertoires were released in a freely available public database intended as a resource for research on the immune response to SARS-CoV-2. The material from the prospective study consisted of cDNA or gDNA derived from T cells, B-cell-depleted T cells, or PBMCs. Samples were obtained from the ongoing ImmuneRACE study (first 160 participants) and from 1,000 to 1,500 subjects provided by 6 global collaborators. Sample metadata almost always included a de-identified subject ID, COVID-19 status, age in years and sex. The dataset comprised deeply sampled blood TCRbeta repertoires from subjects exposed to, actively infected with, or recovered from COVID-19. Where available, HLA class I and class II types were taken from metadata supplied by the sample provider and were not determined by assay-based typing. Broad study findings and their caveats: The amount of clinical and demographic metadata varied by source and participant and was provided uncurated.

Enrolling through a virtual design, the prospective study's participants ranged in age from roughly 18 to 100 years and lived across roughly 23 United States geographic areas. In the prospective study, participants were assigned to cohorts based on the clinical history participants reported in a screening survey and a study questionnaire. Exposed participants had been in contact with someone with a PCR-confirmed or clinician-diagnosed COVID-19 case within 2 weeks of study entry. Mobile phlebotomists in the prospective study collected whole blood, serum and a nasopharyngeal or oropharyngeal swab from every participant. Prospective study participants could optionally give additional blood draws and questionnaires over an approximately 2-month period. Prospective study blood samples were shipped either frozen or at room temperature before DNA extraction. CDR3 length: 14 amino acids, cysteine to phenylalanine. Just CDR3 DNA is preserved here, 42 bases in frame from base 1. CDR1 and CDR2 (MDHEN, SYDVKM) derive from the germline V gene. The V end loses 7 bases and the J end loses 1 base, and a stretch of 10 bases separates them.

The sample comprised PBMCs or T cells enriched from blood (not recorded which). The receptor was derived from a woman between 25 and 40 years old who had been exposed to COVID-19. The V and J genes are TRBV28 and TRBJ2-2; TRBD2 might be the D gene, on 6 matching bases. The CDR3 amino acid sequence is: CASIRGMNTGELFF. The base sequence is TGTGCCAGCATTCGCGGGATGAACACCGGGGAGCTGTTTTTT.